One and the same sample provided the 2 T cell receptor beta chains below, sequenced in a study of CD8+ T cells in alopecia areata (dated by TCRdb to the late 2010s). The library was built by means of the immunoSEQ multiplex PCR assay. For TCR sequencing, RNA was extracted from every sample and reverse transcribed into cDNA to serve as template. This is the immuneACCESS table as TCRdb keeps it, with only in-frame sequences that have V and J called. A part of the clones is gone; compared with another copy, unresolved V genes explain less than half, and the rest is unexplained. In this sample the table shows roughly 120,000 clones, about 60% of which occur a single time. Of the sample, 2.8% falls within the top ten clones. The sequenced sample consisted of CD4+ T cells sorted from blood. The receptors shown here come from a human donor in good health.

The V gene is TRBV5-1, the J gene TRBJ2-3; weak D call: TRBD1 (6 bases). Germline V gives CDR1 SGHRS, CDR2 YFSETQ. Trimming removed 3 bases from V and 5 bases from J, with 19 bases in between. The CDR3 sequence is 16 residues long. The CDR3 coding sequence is TGCGCCAGCAGCTCGGTAAACAGGGACCTATTAGATACGCAGTATTTT. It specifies CASSSVNRDLLDTQYF. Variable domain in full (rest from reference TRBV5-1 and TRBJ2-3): KAGVTQTPRYLIKTRGQQVTLSCSPISGHRSVSWYQQTPGQGLQFLFEYFSETQRNKGNFPGRFSGRQFSNSRSEMNVSTLELGDSALYLCASSSVNRDLLDTQYFGPGTRLTVL.

The CDR3 DNA is TGTGCCAGCAGCGCAGGGGGGACCCAGAACACTGAAGCTTTCTTT. Its protein is CASSAGGTQNTEAFF. This chain joins TRBV9 and TRBJ1-1; 7 bases map to TRBD1. The CDR3 has 15 residues. Germline trimming cut 3 bases from V and 1 base from J; bases unmatched to any gene: 6. Germline CDR1 SGDLS, CDR2 YYNGEE. The variable domain in full, with the rest retrieved from reference TRBV9 and TRBJ1-1, is DSGVTQTPKHLITATGQRVTLRCSPRSGDLSVYWYQQSLDQGLQFLIQYYNGEERAKGNILERFSAQQFPDLHSELNLSSLELGDSALYFCASSAGGTQNTEAFFGQGTRLTVV.